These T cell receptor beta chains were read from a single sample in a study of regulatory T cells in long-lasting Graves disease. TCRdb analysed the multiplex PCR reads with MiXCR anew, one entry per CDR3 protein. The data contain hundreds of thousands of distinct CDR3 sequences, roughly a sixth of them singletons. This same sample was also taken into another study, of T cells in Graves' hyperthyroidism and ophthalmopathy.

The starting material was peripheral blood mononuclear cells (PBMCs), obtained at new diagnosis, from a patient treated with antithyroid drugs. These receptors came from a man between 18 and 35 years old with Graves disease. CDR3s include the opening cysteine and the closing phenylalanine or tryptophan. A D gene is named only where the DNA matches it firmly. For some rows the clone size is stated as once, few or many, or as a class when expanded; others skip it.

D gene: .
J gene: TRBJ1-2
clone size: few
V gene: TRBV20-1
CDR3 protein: CSARAPLAGMPSNYGYTF
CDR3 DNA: TGCAGTGCTAGAGCCCCTCTCGCCGGTATGCCGTCTAACTATGGCTACACCTTC

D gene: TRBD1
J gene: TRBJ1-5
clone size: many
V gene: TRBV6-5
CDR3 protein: CASSYGQGVGQPQHF
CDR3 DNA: TGTGCCAGCAGTTACGGACAGGGAGTCGGCCAGCCCCAGCATTTT

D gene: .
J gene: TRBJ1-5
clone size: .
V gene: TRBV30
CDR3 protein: CAWSVGGHSRQPQHF
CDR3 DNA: TGTGCCTGGAGTGTAGGGGGACATTCAAGGCAGCCCCAGCATTTT

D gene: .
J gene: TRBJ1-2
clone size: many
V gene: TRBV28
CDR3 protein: CASSDQAYYGYTF
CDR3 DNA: TGTGCCAGCAGTGACCAGGCGTACTATGGCTACACCTTC

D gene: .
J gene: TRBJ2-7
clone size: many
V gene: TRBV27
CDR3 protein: CASSPKQGYYEQYF
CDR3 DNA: TGTGCCAGCAGTCCCAAACAGGGTTATTACGAGCAGTACTTC

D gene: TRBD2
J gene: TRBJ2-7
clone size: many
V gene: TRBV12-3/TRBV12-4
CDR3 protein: CASSFVAGGLEQYF
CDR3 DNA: TGTGCCAGCAGTTTTGTAGCGGGAGGGCTCGAGCAGTACTTC

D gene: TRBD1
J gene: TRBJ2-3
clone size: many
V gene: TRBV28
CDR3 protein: CASDDRGLTDTQYF
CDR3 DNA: TGTGCCAGCGACGACAGGGGGCTAACAGATACGCAGTATTTT

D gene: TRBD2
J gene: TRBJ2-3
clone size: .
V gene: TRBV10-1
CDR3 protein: CASQLAGGDTQYF
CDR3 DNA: TGCGCCAGCCAACTAGCGGGAGGAGATACGCAGTATTTT

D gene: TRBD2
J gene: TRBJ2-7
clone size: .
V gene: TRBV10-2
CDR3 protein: CASSEGLAGVFHYEQYF
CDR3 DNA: TGCGCCAGCAGTGAGGGCCTAGCGGGAGTTTTTCACTACGAGCAGTACTTC

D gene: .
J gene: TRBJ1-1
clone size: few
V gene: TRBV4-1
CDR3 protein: CASSQEKGSSTEAFF
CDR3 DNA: TGCGCCAGCAGCCAAGAAAAGGGAAGTTCCACTGAAGCTTTCTTT

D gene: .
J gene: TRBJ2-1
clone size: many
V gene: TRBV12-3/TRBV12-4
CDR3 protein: CASSLQGNEQFF
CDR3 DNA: TGTGCCAGCAGCCTCCAGGGGAATGAGCAGTTCTTC

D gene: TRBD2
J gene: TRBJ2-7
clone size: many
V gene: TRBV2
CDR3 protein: CASSGGLAGVPEQYF
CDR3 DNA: TGTGCCAGCAGTGGAGGCCTAGCGGGAGTCCCCGAGCAGTACTTC

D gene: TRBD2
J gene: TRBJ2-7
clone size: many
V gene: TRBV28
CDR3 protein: CASSLPLAGRNYEQYF
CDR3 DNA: TGTGCCAGCAGTTTACCTCTAGCGGGGAGGAACTACGAGCAGTACTTC

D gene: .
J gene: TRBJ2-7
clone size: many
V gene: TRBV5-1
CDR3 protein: CASSLVDGGGSYEQYF
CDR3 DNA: TGCGCCAGCAGCTTGGTGGATGGAGGGGGATCCTACGAGCAGTACTTC

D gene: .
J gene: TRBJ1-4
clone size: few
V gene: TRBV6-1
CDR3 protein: CASVRSRTNEKLFF
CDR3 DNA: TGTGCCAGCGTAAGGTCAAGGACTAATGAAAAACTGTTTTTT

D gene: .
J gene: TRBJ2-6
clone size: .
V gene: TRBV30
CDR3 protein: CAWSPYPSGANVLTF
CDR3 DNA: TGTGCCTGGAGTCCCTACCCCTCTGGGGCCAACGTCCTGACTTTC

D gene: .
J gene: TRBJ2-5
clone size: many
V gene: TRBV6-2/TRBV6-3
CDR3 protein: CASRKGDQETQYF
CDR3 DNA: TGTGCCAGCAGGAAGGGTGACCAAGAGACCCAGTACTTC

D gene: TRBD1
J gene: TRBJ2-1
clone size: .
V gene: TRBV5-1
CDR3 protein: CASSLASDRGSEQFF
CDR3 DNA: TGCGCCAGCAGCTTGGCGTCTGACAGGGGGTCCGAGCAGTTCTTC

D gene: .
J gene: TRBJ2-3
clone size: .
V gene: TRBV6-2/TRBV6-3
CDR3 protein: CASGGAVDTQYF
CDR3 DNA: TGTGCCAGTGGGGGGGCTGTAGATACGCAGTATTTT

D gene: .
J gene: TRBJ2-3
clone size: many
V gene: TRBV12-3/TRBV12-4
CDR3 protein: CASSLAQGPQYF
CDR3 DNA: TGTGCCAGCAGTTTAGCTCAGGGGCCGCAGTATTTT

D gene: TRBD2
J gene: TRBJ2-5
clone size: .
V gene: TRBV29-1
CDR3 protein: CSVVRGSSETQYF
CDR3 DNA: TGCAGCGTTGTACGCGGGAGTAGTGAGACCCAGTACTTC